Listed here are 22 T cell receptor beta chains from one sample, sequenced in a study of CD8+ T cells in alopecia areata. cDNA serving as the sequencing template came from extracted, reverse transcribed RNA. Libraries were prepared by immunoSEQ multiplex PCR; TCRdb keeps only in-frame clonotypes and omits some of them. The data contain roughly 200,000 clones, about 56% of them singletons. Sequenced input: CD8+ T cells sorted from blood. The source is a human donor in good health.

The J gene is TRBJ1-6, the V gene TRBV27; D ambiguous. This CDR3 spans 13 amino acids. Per the germline V gene, CDR1 is MNHEY and CDR2 is SMNVEV (reference sequence). Trimming stripped 0 bases from V and 7 bases from J, with 4 bases between. This CDR3 reads CASSLSRNSPLHF. The CDR3 DNA is TGTGCCAGCAGTTTATCGAGAAATTCACCCCTCCACTTT.

The chain employs TRBV4-1 and TRBJ1-1; 8 bases match TRBD1. The CDR3 extends over 15 amino acids. Germline V gene lookup returns CDR1 MGHRA and CDR2 YSYEKL. Germline trimming cut 6 bases from V and 3 bases from J; bases unmatched to any gene: 9. CDR3 sequence reads: CASRTGQGEYTEAFF. The CDR3 bases are TGCGCCAGCAGAACAGGACAGGGAGAGTACACTGAAGCTTTCTTT.

A few counts support this clone. This chain links TRBV7-2 with TRBJ2-3, with D unresolved. Per the germline V gene, CDR1 is SGHTA and CDR2 is FQGNSA. Trimming took off 5 bases at V and 5 bases at J, with 8 bases between the two ends. This CDR3 contains 12 residues. In DNA form, the CDR3 reads TGTGCCAGCAGCCCCCTGGGAGATACGCAGTATTTT. This sequence encodes CASSPLGDTQYF.

The chain recombines TRBV11-2 with TRBJ2-1; TRBD2 matches 7 bases. The ends lost 6 bases at V and 6 bases at J; junction bases unmatched: 8. From germline, CDR1 is SGHAT and CDR2 FQNNGV. There are 14 residues in the CDR3. This CDR3 is CASSRRLAGNEQFF. The CDR3 nucleotides are TGTGCCAGCAGTCGTCGACTAGCTGGCAATGAGCAGTTCTTC.

Worth noting for this clone: Other DNA sequences in this sample translate to the same CDR3. V usage is TRBV6-5 and J usage is TRBJ1-1; a weak D match, TRBD1 (5 bases). This CDR3 spans 14 amino acids. Germline CDR1 MNHEY, CDR2 SVGAGI. V was trimmed by 0 bases and J by 1 base, leaving 6 bases between them. The CDR3 nucleotides are TGTGCCAGCAGTTACTCGGGGGAGAACACTGAAGCTTTCTTT. The encoded protein is CASSYSGENTEAFF.

CDR3 sequence: CASSRIQENTEAFF. Here the CDR3 DNA reads TGTGCCAGCAGCAGGATACAGGAGAACACTGAAGCTTTCTTT. The V call is TRBV5-6, the J call TRBJ1-1; a possible D gene is TRBD1 (5 bases). CDR1 is SGHDT and CDR2 is YYEEEE in the germline V gene. V lost 4 bases and J 1 base, leaving 11 bases between the germline ends. The CDR3 contains 14 residues.

This clone was seen once. The chain has TRBV4-1 and TRBJ1-2, with D possibly matching TRBD1 (5 bases). The length of the CDR3 is 14 residues. Germline CDR1 and CDR2: MGHRA and YSYEKL. V was trimmed by 1 base and J by 2 bases, leaving 8 bases between them. The CDR3 spells CASSQVGGNYGYTF. DNA of the CDR3: TGCGCCAGCAGCCAAGTCGGGGGGAACTATGGCTACACCTTC.

The chain is built from TRBV27 and TRBJ2-7, with 8 bases matching TRBD2. Per germline, CDR1 MNHEY and CDR2 SMNVEV (reference sequence). The CDR3 extends over 14 amino acids. Germline trimming cut 6 bases from V and 3 bases from J; bases unmatched to any gene: 7. The CDR3 sequence: CASSQIRGGYEQYF. In DNA, the CDR3 is TGTGCCAGCAGCCAAATCCGGGGGGGCTACGAGCAGTACTTC.

This clone was found a few times. The chain employs TRBV29-1 and TRBJ2-1, with 9 bases that match TRBD1. V dropped 4 bases and J dropped 0; count of bases not matched to a gene: 10. Germline lookup yields CDR1 SQVTM and CDR2 ANQGSEA. The CDR3 length is 17 residues. The CDR3 region has the DNA TGCAGCGTTGGGGGACAGGGCGAAAGGAGCTCCTACAATGAGCAGTTCTTC. Translation: CSVGGQGERSSYNEQFF.

This CDR3 reads CASIPDYRGDTQYF. In DNA, the CDR3 is TGTGCCAGCATCCCGGACTACCGAGGAGATACGCAGTATTTT. This chain connects TRBV7-9 to TRBJ2-3; tentatively, D is TRBD2 (6 bases). V lost 7 bases, J lost 5 bases, and 16 bases lay in between. CDR1 and CDR2 (germline): SEHNR, FQNEAQ (reference sequence). CDR3 size: 14 residues.

The chain employs TRBV29-1 and TRBJ1-2; TRBD1 agrees at 7 bases. The CDR3 length is 15 residues. Germline CDR1 is SQVTM and CDR2 is ANQGSEA. Trimming removed 0 bases from V and 7 bases from J; junction bases left unmatched: 11. The CDR3 region is CSVEESYRGLIGYTF. The CDR3 DNA is TGCAGCGTTGAAGAATCGTATAGGGGGCTAATTGGCTACACCTTC.

The chain has TRBV4-1 and TRBJ2-2; D ambiguous. The CDR3 spans 12 residues. Per germline, CDR1 MGHRA and CDR2 YSYEKL. With 1 base removed from V and 6 bases from J, the gap between germline ends came to 3 bases. CDR3 region: CASSQVAGELFF. CDR3 nucleotides: TGCGCCAGCAGCCAAGTCGCCGGGGAGCTGTTTTTT.

The chain is built from TRBV7-3 and TRBJ2-7; D is unclear. CDR3 size: 15 residues. Between the trimmed V and J ends, which lost 1 base and 2 bases, there was a span of 12 bases. CDR1 SGHTA and CDR2 FQGTGA come from the germline V gene. CDR3 sequence reads: CASSLSFRPTYEQYF. The CDR3 DNA is TGTGCCAGCAGCTTAAGTTTCAGGCCAACCTACGAGCAGTACTTC.

As to this clone: Other DNA sequences within the sample encode an identical CDR3. The rearrangement uses TRBV6-4 and TRBJ2-3; D gene uncertain. The CDR3 is 13 residues long. The V gene lost 2 bases and the J gene lost 3 bases, with 6 bases spanning the gap. Germline V gene sequence: CDR1 MRHNA, CDR2 SNTAGT. The CDR3 is CASSDGVTDTQYF. CDR3 DNA sequence: TGTGCCAGCAGTGACGGGGTAACAGATACGCAGTATTTT.

The rearrangement joins TRBV7-9 to TRBJ2-7; D is undetermined. The germline V gene encodes CDR1 SEHNR and CDR2 FQNEAQ (reference sequence). The CDR3 is 11 residues long. The V gene lost 5 bases and the J gene lost 7 bases, with 9 bases spanning the gap. In nucleotides, the CDR3 is TGTGCCAGCAGCCCAAAGGGAGAGCAGTACTTC. It translates to CASSPKGEQYF. The full variable domain, with the rest looked up from reference TRBV7-9 and TRBJ2-7, is DTGVSQNPRHKITKRGQNVTFRCDPISEHNRLYWYRQTLGQGPEFLTYFQNEAQLEKSRLLSDRFSAERPKGSFSTLEIQRTEQGDSAMYLCASSPKGEQYFGPGTRLTVT.

V gene TRBV11-2 combines with J gene TRBJ2-2, with D perhaps TRBD1 (5 bases). The CDR3 is 14 amino acids. Deletions cut 2 bases from V and 3 bases from J, with 7 bases between. The germline V gene has CDR1 SGHAT and CDR2 FQNNGV. This chain's CDR3 is CASSLRTYTGELFF. As DNA, the CDR3 is TGTGCCAGCAGCTTAAGGACATACACCGGGGAGCTGTTTTTT.

The V call is TRBV29-1, the J call TRBJ1-1; D not resolved. The CDR3 runs 12 residues. Germline lookup yields CDR1 SQVTM and CDR2 ANQGSEA. The CDR3 is CTERETNTEAFF. DNA for the CDR3: TGCACAGAACGGGAAACCAACACTGAAGCTTTCTTT.

The CDR3 DNA reads TGTGCCAGCAGCGTAAGCGACGGAAACCGTATTAACTATGGCTACACCTTC. It is translated as CASSVSDGNRINYGYTF. This chain joins TRBV9 and TRBJ1-2, with D uncertain. This CDR3 has 17 residues. Trimming shortened V by 1 base and J by 1 base, and 17 bases separated the two germline ends. In germline, CDR1 is SGDLS, CDR2 YYNGEE.

This clone was seen more than once but under ten times. This chain joins TRBV9 and TRBJ1-1; D gene ambiguous. Trimming removed 4 bases from V and 5 bases from J, with 6 bases in between. The CDR3 contains 11 residues. CDR1 and CDR2 from the germline V gene are SGDLS and YYNGEE. The CDR3 protein is CASSPRTEAFF. CDR3 nucleotide sequence: TGTGCCAGCAGCCCTCGTACTGAAGCTTTCTTT.

This clone was seen once. The chain recombines TRBV29-1 with TRBJ2-5, with 7 bases fitting TRBD2. Germline values: CDR1 SQVTM, CDR2 ANQGSEA. The CDR3 spans 10 residues. The ends lost 6 bases at V and 5 bases at J; junction bases unmatched: 0. The CDR3, as DNA: TGCAGCGTGGGGGGGGAGACCCAGTACTTC. Protein sequence: CSVGGETQYF.

The V gene is TRBV4-1, the J gene TRBJ1-6; 8 bases line up with TRBD1. Germline CDR1 is MGHRA and CDR2 is YSYEKL. The CDR3 length is 16 residues. V trimming: 1 base; J trimming: 8 bases; junction bases outside the gene matches: 7. CDR3 amino acids: CASSQATDRGYSPLHF. The CDR3 DNA sequence: TGCGCCAGCAGCCAAGCCACCGACAGGGGCTATTCACCCCTCCACTTT.

V gene TRBV19 combines with J gene TRBJ2-7, with D perhaps matching TRBD1 (5 bases). Trimming cost V 3 bases and J 7 bases, with 13 bases left between them. The CDR3 has 13 residues. Germline CDR1 reads LNHDA; CDR2 reads SQIVND (reference sequence). Written as DNA, the CDR3 is TGTGCCAGTAGTATTATGGCAGGGCGGGAGCAGTACTTC. Its protein is CASSIMAGREQYF.